The entry below describes one TCR beta chain. What it recognizes is unknown. The PCR was carried out with 60 Vbeta primers and 13 Jbeta primers. Original processing notes: As a later analysis found, there were roughly 80 million unique TCR beta chains, of which approximately 10 million were shared. Clones were read by immunoSEQ multiplex PCR, and TCRdb kept only the in-frame ones, dropping some. V, J and clone size reflect that table, while D and trimming were determined from the DNA. Among about 120,000 clones listed, under 90% were seen once. This sample stems from a study of cytomegalovirus exposure and HLA in healthy donors. About the study: Within an early data release were about 90 million unique TCRs drawn from HLA-typed donors.

Study findings and constraints: The investigators catalogued 150 to 200 TCR beta chains as cytomegalovirus-associated.

V shed 5 bases and J shed 0 bases, with 13 bases lying between them. This CDR3 is built from 15 residues. Germline CDR1 is MGHRA and CDR2 is YSYEKL. Donors likely had unrecorded immune exposures despite being nominally healthy when sampled. The specimen sequenced was PBMCs. The sequence was collected from a female donor in good health and CMV-seropositive. J is TRBJ2-5 and V is TRBV4-1; TRBD2 is a possible D gene (5 bases). This chain's CDR3 is CASSGPGVNQETQYF. The DNA of the CDR3 is TGCGCCAGCAGCGGCCCCGGGGTTAACCAAGAGACCCAGTACTTC.